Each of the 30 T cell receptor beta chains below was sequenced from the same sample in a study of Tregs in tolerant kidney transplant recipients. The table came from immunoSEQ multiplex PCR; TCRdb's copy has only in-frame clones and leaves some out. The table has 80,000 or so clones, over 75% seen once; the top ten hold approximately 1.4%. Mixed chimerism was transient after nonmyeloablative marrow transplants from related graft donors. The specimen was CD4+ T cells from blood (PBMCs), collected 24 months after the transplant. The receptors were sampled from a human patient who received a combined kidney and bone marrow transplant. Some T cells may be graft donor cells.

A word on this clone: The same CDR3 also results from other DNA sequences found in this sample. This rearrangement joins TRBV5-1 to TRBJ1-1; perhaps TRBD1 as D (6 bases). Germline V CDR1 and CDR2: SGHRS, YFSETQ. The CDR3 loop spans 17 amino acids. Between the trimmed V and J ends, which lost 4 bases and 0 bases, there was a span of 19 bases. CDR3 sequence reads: CASSKQRGQGMNTEAFF. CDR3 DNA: TGCGCCAGCAGCAAACAGCGGGGGCAGGGGATGAACACTGAAGCTTTCTTT.

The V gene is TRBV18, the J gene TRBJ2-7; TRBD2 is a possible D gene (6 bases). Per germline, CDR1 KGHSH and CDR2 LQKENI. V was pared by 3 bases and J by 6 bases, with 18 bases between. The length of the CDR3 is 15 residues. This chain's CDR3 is CASSPPGARAVEQYF. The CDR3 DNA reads TGTGCCAGCTCACCTCCGGGAGCAAGGGCGGTCGAGCAGTACTTC.

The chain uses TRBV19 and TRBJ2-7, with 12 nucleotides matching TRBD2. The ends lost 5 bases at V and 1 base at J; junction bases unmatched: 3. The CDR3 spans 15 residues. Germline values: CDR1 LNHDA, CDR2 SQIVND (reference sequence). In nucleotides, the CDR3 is TGTGCCAGTAGTTTCGGACTAGCGGGATCCTACGAGCAGTACTTC. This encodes CASSFGLAGSYEQYF.

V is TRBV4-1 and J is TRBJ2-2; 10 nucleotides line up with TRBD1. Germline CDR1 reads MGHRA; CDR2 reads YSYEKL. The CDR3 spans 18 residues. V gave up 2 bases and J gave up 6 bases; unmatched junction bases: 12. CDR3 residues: CASSQRASSGTGAGELFF. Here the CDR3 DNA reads TGCGCCAGCAGCCAAAGAGCGTCATCCGGGACAGGGGCCGGGGAGCTGTTTTTT.

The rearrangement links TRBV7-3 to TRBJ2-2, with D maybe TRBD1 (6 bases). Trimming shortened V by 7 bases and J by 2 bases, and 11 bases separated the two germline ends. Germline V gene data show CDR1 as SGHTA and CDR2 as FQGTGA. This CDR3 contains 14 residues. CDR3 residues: CASKGGRNTGELFF. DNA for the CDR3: TGTGCCAGCAAAGGGGGTAGAAACACCGGGGAGCTGTTTTTT. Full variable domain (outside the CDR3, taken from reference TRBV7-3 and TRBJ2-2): GAGVSQTPSNKVTEKGKYVELRCDPISGHTALYWYRQSLGQGPEFLIYFQGTGAADDSGLPNDRFFAVRPEGSVSTLKIQRTERGDSAVYLCASKGGRNTGELFFGEGSRLTVL.

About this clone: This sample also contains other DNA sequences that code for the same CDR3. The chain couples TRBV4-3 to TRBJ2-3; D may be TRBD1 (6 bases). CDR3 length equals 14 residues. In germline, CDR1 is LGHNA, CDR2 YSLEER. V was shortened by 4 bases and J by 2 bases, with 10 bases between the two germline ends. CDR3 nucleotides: TGCGCCAGCAGCCCCACAGGGCCCACAGATACGCAGTATTTT. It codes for CASSPTGPTDTQYF.

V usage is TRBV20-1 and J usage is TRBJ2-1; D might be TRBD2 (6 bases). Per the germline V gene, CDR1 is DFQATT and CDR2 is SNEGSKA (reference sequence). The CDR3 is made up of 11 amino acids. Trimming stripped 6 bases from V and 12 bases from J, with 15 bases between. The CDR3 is CSAGGNTGQFF. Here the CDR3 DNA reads TGCAGTGCCGGGGGTAACACCGGGCAGTTCTTC.

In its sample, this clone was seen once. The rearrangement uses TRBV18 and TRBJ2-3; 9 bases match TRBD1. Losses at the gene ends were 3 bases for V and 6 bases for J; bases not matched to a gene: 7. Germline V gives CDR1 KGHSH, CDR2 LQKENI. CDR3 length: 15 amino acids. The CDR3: CASSPGTGRADTQYF. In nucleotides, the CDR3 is TGTGCCAGCTCACCCGGGACAGGGAGGGCGGATACGCAGTATTTT.

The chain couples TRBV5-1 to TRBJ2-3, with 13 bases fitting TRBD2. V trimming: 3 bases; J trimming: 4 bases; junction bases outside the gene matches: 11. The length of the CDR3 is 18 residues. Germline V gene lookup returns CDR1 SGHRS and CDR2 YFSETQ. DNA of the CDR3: TGCGCCAGCAGCTATCGACTAGCGGGAGGCCGGGGACCAGATACGCAGTATTTT. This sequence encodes CASSYRLAGGRGPDTQYF.

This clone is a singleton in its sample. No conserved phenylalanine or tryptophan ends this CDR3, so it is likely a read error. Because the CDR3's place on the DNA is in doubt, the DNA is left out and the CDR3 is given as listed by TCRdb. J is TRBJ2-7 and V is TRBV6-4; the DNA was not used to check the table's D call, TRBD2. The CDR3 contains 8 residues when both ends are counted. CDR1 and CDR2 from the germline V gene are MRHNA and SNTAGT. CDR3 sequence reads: CASSITTI.

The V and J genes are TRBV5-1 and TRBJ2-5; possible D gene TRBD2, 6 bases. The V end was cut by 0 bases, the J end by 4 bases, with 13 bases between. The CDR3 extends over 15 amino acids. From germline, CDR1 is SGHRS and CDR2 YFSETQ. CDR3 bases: TGCGCCAGCAGCTTGGGATTAGGACTACTAGAGACCCAGTACTTC. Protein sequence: CASSLGLGLLETQYF.

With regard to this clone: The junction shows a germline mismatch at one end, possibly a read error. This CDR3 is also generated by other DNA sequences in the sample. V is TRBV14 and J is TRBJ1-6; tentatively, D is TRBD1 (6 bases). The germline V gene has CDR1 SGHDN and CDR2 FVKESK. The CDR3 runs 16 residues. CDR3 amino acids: CASSQEPARGDSPLHF. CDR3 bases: TGTGCCAGCAGCCAAGAACCGGCCAGGGGAGATTCCCCCCTCCACTTT.

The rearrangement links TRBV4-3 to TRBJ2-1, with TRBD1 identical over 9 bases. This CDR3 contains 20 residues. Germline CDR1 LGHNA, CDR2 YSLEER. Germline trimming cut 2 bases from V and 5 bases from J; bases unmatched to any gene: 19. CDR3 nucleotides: TGCGCCAGCAGCCAATCCCCCAGCCCCACAACAGGGGGCAAGCACAATGAGCAGTTCTTC. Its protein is CASSQSPSPTTGGKHNEQFF.

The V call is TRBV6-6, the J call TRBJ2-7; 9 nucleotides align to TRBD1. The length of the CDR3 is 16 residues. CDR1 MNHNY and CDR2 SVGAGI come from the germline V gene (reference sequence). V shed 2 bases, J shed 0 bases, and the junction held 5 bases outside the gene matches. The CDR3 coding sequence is TGTGCCAGCAGTTACGCGCGGACAGGGGTCTCCTACGAGCAGTACTTC. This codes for CASSYARTGVSYEQYF.

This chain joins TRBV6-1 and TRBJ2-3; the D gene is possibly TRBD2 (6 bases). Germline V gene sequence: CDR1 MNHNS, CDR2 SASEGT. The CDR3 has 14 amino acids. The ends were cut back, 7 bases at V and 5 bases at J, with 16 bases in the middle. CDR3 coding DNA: TGTGCCAGCAACGGACAAAGAGCGGGAGATACGCAGTATTTT. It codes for CASNGQRAGDTQYF.

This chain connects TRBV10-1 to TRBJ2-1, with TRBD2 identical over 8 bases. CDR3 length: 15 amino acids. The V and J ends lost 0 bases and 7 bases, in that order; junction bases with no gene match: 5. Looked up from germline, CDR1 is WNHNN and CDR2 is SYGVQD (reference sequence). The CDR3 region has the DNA TGCGCCAGCAGTGAGTCGATACTAGCGGATAATGAGCAGTTCTTC. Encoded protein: CASSESILADNEQFF.

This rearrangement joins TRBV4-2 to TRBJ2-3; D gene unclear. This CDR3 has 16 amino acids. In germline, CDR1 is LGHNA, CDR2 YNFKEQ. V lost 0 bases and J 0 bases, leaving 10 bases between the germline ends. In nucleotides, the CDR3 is TGTGCCAGCAGCCAAGATGTAGCAGCTAGCACAGATACGCAGTATTTT. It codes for CASSQDVAASTDTQYF.

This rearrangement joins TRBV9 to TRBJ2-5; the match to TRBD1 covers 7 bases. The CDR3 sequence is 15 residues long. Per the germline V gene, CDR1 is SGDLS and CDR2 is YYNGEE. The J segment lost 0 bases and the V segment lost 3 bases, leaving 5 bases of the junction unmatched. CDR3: CASSAGDRDQETQYF. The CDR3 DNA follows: TGTGCCAGCAGCGCCGGCGACAGGGACCAAGAGACCCAGTACTTC.

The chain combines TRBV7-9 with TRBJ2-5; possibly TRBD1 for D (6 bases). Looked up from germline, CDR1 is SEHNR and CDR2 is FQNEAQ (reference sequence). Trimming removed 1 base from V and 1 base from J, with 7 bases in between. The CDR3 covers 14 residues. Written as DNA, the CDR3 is TGTGCCAGCAGCTTAGGGACAGTCCAAGAGACCCAGTACTTC. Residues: CASSLGTVQETQYF. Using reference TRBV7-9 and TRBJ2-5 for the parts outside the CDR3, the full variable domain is DTGVSQNPRHKITKRGQNVTFRCDPISEHNRLYWYRQTLGQGPEFLTYFQNEAQLEKSRLLSDRFSAERPKGSFSTLEIQRTEQGDSAMYLCASSLGTVQETQYFGPGTRLLVL.

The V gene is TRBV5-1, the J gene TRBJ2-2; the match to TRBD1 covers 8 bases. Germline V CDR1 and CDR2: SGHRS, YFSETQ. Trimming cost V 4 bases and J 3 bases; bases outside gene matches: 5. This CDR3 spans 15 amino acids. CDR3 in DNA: TGCGCCAGCAGCGTACCGGGACAGGACACCGGGGAGCTGTTTTTT. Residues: CASSVPGQDTGELFF.

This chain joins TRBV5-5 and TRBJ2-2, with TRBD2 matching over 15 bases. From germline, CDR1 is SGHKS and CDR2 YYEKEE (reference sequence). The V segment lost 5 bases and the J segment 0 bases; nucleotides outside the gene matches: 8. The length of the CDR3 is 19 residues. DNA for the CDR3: TGTGCCAGCAGATCGGGACTAGCGGGGGGCCACGCGAACACCGGGGAGCTGTTTTTT. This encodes CASRSGLAGGHANTGELFF. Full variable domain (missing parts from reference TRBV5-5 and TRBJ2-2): DAGVTQSPTHLIKTRGQQVTLRCSPISGHKSVSWYQQVLGQGPQFIFQYYEKEERGRGNFPDRFSARQFPNYSSELNVNALLLGDSALYLCASRSGLAGGHANTGELFFGEGSRLTVL.

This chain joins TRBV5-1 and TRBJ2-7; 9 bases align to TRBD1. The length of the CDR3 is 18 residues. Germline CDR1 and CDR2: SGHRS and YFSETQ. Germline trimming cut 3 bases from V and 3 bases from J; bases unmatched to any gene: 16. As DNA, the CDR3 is TGCGCCAGCAGCTGGGGAGATATCGGACAGGGGTGGTTCTACGAGCAGTACTTC. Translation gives CASSWGDIGQGWFYEQYF. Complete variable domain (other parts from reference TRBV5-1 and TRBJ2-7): KAGVTQTPRYLIKTRGQQVTLSCSPISGHRSVSWYQQTPGQGLQFLFEYFSETQRNKGNFPGRFSGRQFSNSRSEMNVSTLELGDSALYLCASSWGDIGQGWFYEQYFGPGTRLTVT.

The CDR3 is CASSFGHGTGDNTGELFF. CDR3 DNA sequence: TGCGCCAGCAGCTTTGGCCACGGGACAGGGGACAACACCGGGGAGCTGTTTTTT. This chain joins TRBV5-1 and TRBJ2-2; 10 bases fit TRBD1. In germline, CDR1 is SGHRS, CDR2 YFSETQ. This CDR3 is built from 18 residues. The V gene end was trimmed by 2 bases and the J gene end by 2 bases; junction bases not matched to a gene: 9.

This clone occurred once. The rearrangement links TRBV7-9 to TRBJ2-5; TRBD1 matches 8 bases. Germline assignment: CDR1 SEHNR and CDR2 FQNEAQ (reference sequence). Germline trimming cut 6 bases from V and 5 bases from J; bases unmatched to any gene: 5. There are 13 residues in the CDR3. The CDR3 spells CASSPRQGETQYF. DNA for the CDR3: TGTGCCAGCAGTCCCAGACAGGGGGAGACCCAGTACTTC.

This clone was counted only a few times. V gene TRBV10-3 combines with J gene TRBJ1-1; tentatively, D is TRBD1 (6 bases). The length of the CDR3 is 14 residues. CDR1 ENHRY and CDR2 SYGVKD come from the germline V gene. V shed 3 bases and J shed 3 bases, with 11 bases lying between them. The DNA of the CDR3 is TGTGCCATCAGTGACCAGGGGTGGGACACTGAAGCTTTCTTT. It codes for CAISDQGWDTEAFF.

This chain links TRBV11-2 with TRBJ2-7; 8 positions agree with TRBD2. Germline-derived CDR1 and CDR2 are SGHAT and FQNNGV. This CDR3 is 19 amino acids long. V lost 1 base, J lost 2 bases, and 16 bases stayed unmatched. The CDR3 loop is CASSLVRIGRAVQPYEQYF. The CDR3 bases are TGTGCCAGCAGCTTAGTGAGAATCGGGAGGGCCGTCCAGCCCTACGAGCAGTACTTC.

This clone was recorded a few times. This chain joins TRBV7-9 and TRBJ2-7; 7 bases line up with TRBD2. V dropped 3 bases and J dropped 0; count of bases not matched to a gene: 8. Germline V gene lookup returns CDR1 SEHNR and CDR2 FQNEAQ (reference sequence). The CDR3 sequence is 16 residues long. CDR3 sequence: CASSLFLAGRSYEQYF. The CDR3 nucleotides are TGTGCCAGCAGCTTGTTCTTAGCGGGCCGCTCCTACGAGCAGTACTTC.

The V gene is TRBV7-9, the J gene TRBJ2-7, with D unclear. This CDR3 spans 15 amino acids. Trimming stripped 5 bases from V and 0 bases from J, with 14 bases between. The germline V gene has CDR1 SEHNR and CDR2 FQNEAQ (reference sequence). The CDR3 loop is CASSKTTRSSYEQYF. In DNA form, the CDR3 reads TGTGCCAGCAGCAAAACGACTCGGTCCTCCTACGAGCAGTACTTC.

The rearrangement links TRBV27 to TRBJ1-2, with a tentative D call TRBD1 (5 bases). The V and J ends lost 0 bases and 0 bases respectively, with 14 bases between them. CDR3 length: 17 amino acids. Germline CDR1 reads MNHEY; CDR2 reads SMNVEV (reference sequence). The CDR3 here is CASSLSISGQSNYGYTF. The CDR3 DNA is TGTGCCAGCAGTTTATCGATTTCTGGACAATCTAACTATGGCTACACCTTC.

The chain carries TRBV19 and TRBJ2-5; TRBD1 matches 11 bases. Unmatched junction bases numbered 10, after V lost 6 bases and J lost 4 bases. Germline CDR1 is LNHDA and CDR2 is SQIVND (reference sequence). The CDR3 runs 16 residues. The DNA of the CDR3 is TGTGCCAGTAGAAACCCCGGGACAGGGGGGGGAGAGACCCAGTACTTC. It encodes CASRNPGTGGGETQYF.